What follows are 6 T cell receptor beta chains derived from one specimen sequenced in a study of T cell changes during pregnancy in multiple sclerosis. TCRdb's table, derived via immunoSEQ multiplex PCR, lists solely in-frame clones and lacks some. Of tens of thousands of clones in the sample, 70% to 90% were seen once. The sample here was CD8+ T cells from peripheral blood mononuclear cells, taken in the second trimester of pregnancy. The source of these receptors is a female donor with multiple sclerosis, enrolled in a pregnancy study.

This clone was observed a handful of times. This sequence joins TRBV29-1 and TRBJ1-1; possible D gene TRBD1, 6 bases. The V end lost 5 bases, the J end lost 4 bases, and 8 bases lay between the germline ends. The CDR3 loop spans 11 amino acids. Germline V gives CDR1 SQVTM, CDR2 ANQGSEA. This CDR3 is CSVQGPTEAFF. The CDR3 bases are TGCAGCGTTCAGGGGCCCACTGAAGCTTTCTTT.

The chain is built from TRBV19 and TRBJ2-7, with TRBD1 matching over 7 bases. After removal of 8 bases from V and 1 base from J, the junction contained 5 bases not matched to a gene. This CDR3 is 13 amino acids long. From germline, CDR1 is LNHDA and CDR2 SQIVND (reference sequence). Here the CDR3 DNA reads TGTGCCAGTTCCGGGACAGCATCCTACGAGCAGTACTTC. It is translated as CASSGTASYEQYF. Based on the CDR3 plus reference TRBV19 and TRBJ2-7, the full variable domain is DGGITQSPKYLFRKEGQNVTLSCEQNLNHDAMYWYRQDPGQGLRLIYYSQIVNDFQKGDIAEGYSVSREKKESFPLTVTSAQKNPTAFYLCASSGTASYEQYFGPGTRLTVT.

V gene TRBV6-4 combines with J gene TRBJ2-2, with D perhaps matching TRBD2 (5 bases). The CDR3 contains 15 residues. CDR1 is MRHNA and CDR2 is SNTAGT in the germline V gene. The germline V and J ends were trimmed by 2 bases and 5 bases, with 12 bases remaining between them. The CDR3 nucleotides are TGTGCCAGCAGTGACGGGGAGACCGGGACCGGGGAGCTGTTTTTT. This sequence encodes CASSDGETGTGELFF.

This chain joins TRBV19 and TRBJ2-6; D may be TRBD1 (5 bases). Germline CDR1 is LNHDA and CDR2 is SQIVND (reference sequence). Trimming removed 7 bases from V and 4 bases from J, with 14 bases in between. The CDR3 has 15 residues. The CDR3 DNA reads as TGTGCCAGTAAAGCGACAGAGAGAGGGGCCAACGTCCTGACTTTC. Its protein product is CASKATERGANVLTF.

The rearrangement joins TRBV13 to TRBJ2-3; TRBD2 matches at 9 bases. Germline V gene data show CDR1 as PRHDT and CDR2 as FYEKMQ (reference sequence). Trimming removed 8 bases from V and 4 bases from J; junction bases left unmatched: 4. This CDR3 spans 13 amino acids. CDR3 protein: CASGSGSADTQYF. The CDR3 nucleotides are TGTGCCAGCGGTAGCGGGAGTGCAGATACGCAGTATTTT. Together with reference TRBV13 and TRBJ2-3, the CDR3 gives the full variable domain: AAGVIQSPRHLIKEKRETATLKCYPIPRHDTVYWYQQGPGQDPQFLISFYEKMQSDKGSIPDRFSAQQFSDYHSELNMSSLELGDSALYFCASGSGSADTQYFGPGTRLTVL.

V gene TRBV18 combines with J gene TRBJ2-1; D not resolved. Per germline, CDR1 KGHSH and CDR2 LQKENI. The CDR3 spans 16 residues. V lost 6 bases, J lost 0 bases, and 15 bases lay in between. The CDR3 region is CASSPRTADSYNEQFF. DNA of the CDR3: TGTGCCAGCTCCCCCCGTACGGCGGACTCCTACAATGAGCAGTTCTTC.